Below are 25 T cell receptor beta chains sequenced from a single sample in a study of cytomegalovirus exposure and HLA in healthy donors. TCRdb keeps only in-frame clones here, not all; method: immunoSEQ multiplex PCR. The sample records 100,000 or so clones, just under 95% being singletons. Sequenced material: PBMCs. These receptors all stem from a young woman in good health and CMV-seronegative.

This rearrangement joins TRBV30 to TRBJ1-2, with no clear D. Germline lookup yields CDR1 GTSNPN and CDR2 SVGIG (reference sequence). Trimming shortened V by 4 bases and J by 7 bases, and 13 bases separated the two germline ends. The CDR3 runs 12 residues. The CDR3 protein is CAWTPGGPGYTF. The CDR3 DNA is TGTGCCTGGACCCCTGGTGGCCCTGGCTACACCTTC.

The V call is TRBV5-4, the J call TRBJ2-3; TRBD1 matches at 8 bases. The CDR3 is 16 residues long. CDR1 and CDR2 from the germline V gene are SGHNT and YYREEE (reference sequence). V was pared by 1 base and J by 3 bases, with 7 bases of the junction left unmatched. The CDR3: CASSLLFQGATDTQYF. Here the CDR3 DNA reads TGTGCCAGCAGCTTGTTATTCCAGGGGGCAACAGATACGCAGTATTTT.

The CDR3, as DNA: TGCGCCAGCAGCCCCGGGAATAATGAAAAACTGTTTTTT. This translates into CASSPGNNEKLFF. The chain carries TRBV5-1 and TRBJ1-4; D gene ambiguous. CDR3 size: 13 residues. Between the trimmed V and J ends, which lost 4 bases and 4 bases, there was a span of 8 bases. CDR1 is SGHRS, CDR2 YFSETQ, per germline.

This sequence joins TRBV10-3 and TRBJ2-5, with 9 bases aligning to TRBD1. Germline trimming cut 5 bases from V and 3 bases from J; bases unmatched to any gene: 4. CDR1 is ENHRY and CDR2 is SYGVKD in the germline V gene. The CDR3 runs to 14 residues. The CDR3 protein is CAISLRTGEETQYF. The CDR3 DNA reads TGTGCCATCAGTCTAAGGACAGGGGAAGAGACCCAGTACTTC.

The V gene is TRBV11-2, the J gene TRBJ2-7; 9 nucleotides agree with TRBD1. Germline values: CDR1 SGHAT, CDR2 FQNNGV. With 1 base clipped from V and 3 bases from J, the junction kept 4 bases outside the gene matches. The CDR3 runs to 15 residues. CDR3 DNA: TGTGCCAGCAGCTTAGGTGCGACAGGGGGCTACGAGCAGTACTTC. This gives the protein CASSLGATGGYEQYF.

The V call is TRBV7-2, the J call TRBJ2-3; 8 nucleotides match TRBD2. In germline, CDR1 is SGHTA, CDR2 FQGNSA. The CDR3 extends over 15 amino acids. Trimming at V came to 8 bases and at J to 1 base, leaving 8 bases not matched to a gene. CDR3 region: CASLAGLVGTDTQYF. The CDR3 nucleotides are TGTGCCAGCCTAGCGGGCCTAGTGGGCACAGATACGCAGTATTTT.

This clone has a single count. The CDR3 DNA reads TGTGCCAGCAGTGATCTAGCGGGCACAGATACGCAGTATTTT. Translated: CASSDLAGTDTQYF. The V call is TRBV6-1, the J call TRBJ2-3, with 7 bases matching TRBD2. This CDR3 has 14 amino acids. Germline V CDR1 and CDR2: MNHNS, SASEGT. The V and J ends lost 3 bases and 1 base, in that order; junction bases with no gene match: 1.

The CDR3 loop is CASRETTGGRQPQHF. The CDR3, as DNA: TGTGCCAGCAGGGAAACGACAGGGGGCCGTCAGCCCCAGCATTTT. The chain employs TRBV6-1 and TRBJ1-5; 10 bases are a match to TRBD1. CDR1 is MNHNS, CDR2 SASEGT, per germline. The CDR3 spans 15 residues. The trim removed 6 bases at V and 6 bases at J, leaving 8 bases unmatched.

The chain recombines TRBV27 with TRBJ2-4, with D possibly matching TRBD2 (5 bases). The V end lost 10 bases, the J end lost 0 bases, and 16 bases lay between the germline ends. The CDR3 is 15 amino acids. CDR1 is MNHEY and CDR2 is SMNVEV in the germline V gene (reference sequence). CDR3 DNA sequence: TGTGCCACCAGGATCGGGGTCCTAGCCAAAAACATTCAGTACTTC. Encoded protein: CATRIGVLAKNIQYF.

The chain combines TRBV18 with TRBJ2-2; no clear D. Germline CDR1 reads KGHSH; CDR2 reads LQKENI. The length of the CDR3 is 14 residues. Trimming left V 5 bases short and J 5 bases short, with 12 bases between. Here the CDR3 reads CASSSEWQTGELFF. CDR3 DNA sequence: TGTGCCAGCTCATCCGAATGGCAAACCGGGGAGCTGTTTTTT.

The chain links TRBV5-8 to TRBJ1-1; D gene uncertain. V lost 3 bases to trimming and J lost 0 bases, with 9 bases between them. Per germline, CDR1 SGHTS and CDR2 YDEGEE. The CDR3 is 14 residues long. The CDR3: CASSSRVLNTEAFF. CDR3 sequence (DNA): TGTGCCAGCAGCTCCCGAGTTTTGAACACTGAAGCTTTCTTT.

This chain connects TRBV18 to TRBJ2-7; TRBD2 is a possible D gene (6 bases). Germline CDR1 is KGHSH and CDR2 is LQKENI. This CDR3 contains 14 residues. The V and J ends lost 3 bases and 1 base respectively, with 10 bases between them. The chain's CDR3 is CASSPSEGSYEQYF. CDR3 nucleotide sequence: TGTGCCAGCTCACCGTCGGAGGGGTCCTACGAGCAGTACTTC.

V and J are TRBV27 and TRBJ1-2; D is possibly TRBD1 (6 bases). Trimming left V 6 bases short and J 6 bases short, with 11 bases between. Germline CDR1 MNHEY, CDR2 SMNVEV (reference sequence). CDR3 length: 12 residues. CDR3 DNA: TGTGCCAGCAGGCACAGGGTGCATGGCTACACCTTC. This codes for CASRHRVHGYTF.

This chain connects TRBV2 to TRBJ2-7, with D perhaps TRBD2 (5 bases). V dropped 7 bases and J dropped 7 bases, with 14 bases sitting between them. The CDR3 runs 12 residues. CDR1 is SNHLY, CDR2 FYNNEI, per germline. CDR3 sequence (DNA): TGTGCCAGCACTTGGACTGATAGAGAGCAGTACTTC. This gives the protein CASTWTDREQYF.

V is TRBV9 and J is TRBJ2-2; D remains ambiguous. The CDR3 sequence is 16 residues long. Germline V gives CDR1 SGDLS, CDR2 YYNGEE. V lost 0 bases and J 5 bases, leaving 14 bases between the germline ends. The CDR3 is CASSVGTAPGTGELFF. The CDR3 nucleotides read TGTGCCAGCAGCGTAGGAACCGCCCCGGGTACCGGGGAGCTGTTTTTT.

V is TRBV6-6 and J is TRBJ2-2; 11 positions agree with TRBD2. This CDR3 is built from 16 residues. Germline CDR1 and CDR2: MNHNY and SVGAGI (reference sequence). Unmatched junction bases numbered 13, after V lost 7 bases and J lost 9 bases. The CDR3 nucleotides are TGTGCCAGCACCTTATTTAGCGGGGGGGCGTCCCGGGAGCTGTTTTTT. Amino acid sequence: CASTLFSGGASRELFF.

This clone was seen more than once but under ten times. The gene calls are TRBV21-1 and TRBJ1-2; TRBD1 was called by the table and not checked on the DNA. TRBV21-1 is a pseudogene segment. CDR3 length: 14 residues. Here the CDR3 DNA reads TGTGCCAGCAGCATGAAGGGGAATTCGAGGGGGTACACCTTC. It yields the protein CASSMKGNSRGYTF.

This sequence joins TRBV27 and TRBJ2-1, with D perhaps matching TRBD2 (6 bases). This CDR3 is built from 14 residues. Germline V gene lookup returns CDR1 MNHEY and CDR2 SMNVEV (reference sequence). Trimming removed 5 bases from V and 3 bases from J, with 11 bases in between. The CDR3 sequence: CASSPTDYYNEQFF. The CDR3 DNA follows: TGTGCCAGCAGTCCTACGGACTACTACAATGAGCAGTTCTTC.

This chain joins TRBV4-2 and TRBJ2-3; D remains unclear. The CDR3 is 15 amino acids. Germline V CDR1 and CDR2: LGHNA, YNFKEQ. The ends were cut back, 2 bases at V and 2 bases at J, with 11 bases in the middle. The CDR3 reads CASSQSLDPTDTQYF. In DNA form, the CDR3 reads TGTGCCAGCAGCCAATCCCTAGACCCCACAGATACGCAGTATTTT.

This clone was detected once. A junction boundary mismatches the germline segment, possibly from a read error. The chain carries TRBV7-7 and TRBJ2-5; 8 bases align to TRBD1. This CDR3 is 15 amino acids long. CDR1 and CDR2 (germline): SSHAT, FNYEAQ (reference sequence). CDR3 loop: CASTRGQGAGETQYF. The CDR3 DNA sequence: TGTGCTAGCACTCGAGGTCAGGGGGCAGGGGAGACCCAGTACTTC.

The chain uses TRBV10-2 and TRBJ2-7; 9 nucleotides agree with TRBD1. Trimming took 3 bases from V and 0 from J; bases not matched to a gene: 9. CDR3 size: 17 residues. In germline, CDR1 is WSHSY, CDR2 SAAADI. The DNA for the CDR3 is TGCGCCAGCAGTGAAAGAAACAGGGGGCTAAGCTCCTACGAGCAGTACTTC. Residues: CASSERNRGLSSYEQYF.

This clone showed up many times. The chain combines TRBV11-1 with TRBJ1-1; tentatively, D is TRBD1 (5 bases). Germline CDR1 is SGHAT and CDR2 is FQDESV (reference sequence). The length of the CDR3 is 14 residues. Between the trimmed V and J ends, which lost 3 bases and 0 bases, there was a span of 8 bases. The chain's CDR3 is CASSLGLVNTEAFF. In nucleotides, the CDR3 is TGTGCCAGCAGCTTGGGGCTGGTGAACACTGAAGCTTTCTTT.

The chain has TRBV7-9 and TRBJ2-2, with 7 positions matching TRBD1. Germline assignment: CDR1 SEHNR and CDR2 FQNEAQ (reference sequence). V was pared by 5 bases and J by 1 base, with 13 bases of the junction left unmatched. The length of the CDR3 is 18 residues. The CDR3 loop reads CASSTESSGTVNTGELFF. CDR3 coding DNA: TGTGCCAGCAGCACCGAAAGTTCCGGGACAGTGAACACCGGGGAGCTGTTTTTT. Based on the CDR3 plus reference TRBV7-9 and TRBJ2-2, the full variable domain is DTGVSQNPRHKITKRGQNVTFRCDPISEHNRLYWYRQTLGQGPEFLTYFQNEAQLEKSRLLSDRFSAERPKGSFSTLEIQRTEQGDSAMYLCASSTESSGTVNTGELFFGEGSRLTVL.

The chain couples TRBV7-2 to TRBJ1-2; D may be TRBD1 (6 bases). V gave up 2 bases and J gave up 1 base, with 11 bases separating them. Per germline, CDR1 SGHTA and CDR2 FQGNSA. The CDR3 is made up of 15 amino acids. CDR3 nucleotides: TGTGCCAGCAGCTTAAGTAGGGGGAATAACTATGGCTACACCTTC. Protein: CASSLSRGNNYGYTF.

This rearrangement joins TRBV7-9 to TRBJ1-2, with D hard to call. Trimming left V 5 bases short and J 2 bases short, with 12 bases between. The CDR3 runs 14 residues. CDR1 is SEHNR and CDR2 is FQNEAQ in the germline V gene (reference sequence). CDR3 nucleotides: TGTGCCAGCAGCCCTCTTTACCGGAACTATGGCTACACCTTC. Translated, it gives CASSPLYRNYGYTF.